The TCR beta chain under discussion was sequenced for a study of response to subunit inactivated influenza vaccine. This CDR3 spans 14 amino acids. The germline V gene encodes CDR1 SGDLS and CDR2 YYNGEE. V lost 0 bases to trimming and J lost 4 bases; unmatched junction nucleotides: 2. TCRdb recomputed calls from the RT-PCR reads with MiXCR, one row per CDR3 protein. The sample lists roughly 550,000 distinct CDR3 sequences; roughly 23% were seen once. A few counts support this clonotype. A further study also used this sample, focusing on T cells expressing NK-cell markers. That source adds: Scientists made TCR beta cDNA using 5'RACE template switching with UMIs.

The receptor was isolated from a man aged 50-59 years who received an inactivated influenza vaccine. This chain uses TRBV9 with TRBJ2-5; 8 positions agree with TRBD1. The specimen was CD4+ T cells sorted from PBMCs, collected approximately 13 days after vaccination. CDR3 bases: TGTGCCAGCAGCGTAGGCGGGACAGGAGAGACCCAGTACTTC. Its translation: CASSVGGTGETQYF.